These T cell receptor beta chains were read from a single sample in a study of control samples from healthy donors and cancer patients. TCRdb's copy holds only in-frame clones and misses some; the assay was immunoSEQ multiplex PCR. The table has some 150,000 clones, about nine tenths seen once. Sequencing was performed on blood. These receptors all stem from a young man in good health. The CDR3 runs from the conserved cysteine through the conserved F or W. The D gene is left open where the match is weak. Where a row states a size, it is once, few, many or the class of an expanded clone; other rows omit it.

j_call clone_size v_call d_call cdr3_length cdr3_nt cdr3_aa
TRBJ2-1 NA TRBV28 TRBD1 15 TGTGCCAGCAGCCCGAACAGGGGAGCCTACAATGAGCAGTTCTTC CASSPNRGAYNEQFF
TRBJ2-7 NA TRBV5-4 NA 12 TGTGCCAGCAGCTTGTGGACGAGCGAGCAGTACTTC CASSLWTSEQYF
TRBJ1-2 NA TRBV28 TRBD1 15 TGTGCCAGCAGTTACACGACTACAGGGGGCAAAGGCTACACCTTC CASSYTTTGGKGYTF
TRBJ1-1 NA TRBV19 NA 13 TGTGCCAGTAGTTCCGGGACCGCCTCTGAAGCTTTCTTT CASSSGTASEAFF
TRBJ2-1 NA TRBV28 NA 17 TGTGCCAGCGACCCAGTCGTGAGGGGGGGGGCCTCCAATGAGCAGTTCTTC CASDPVVRGGASNEQFF
TRBJ2-3 NA TRBV9 TRBD2 19 TGTGCCAGCAGCGTAGCTACGGGGGCCGGTGCGGGGGGCGCAGATACGCAGTATTTT CASSVATGAGAGGADTQYF
TRBJ1-5 NA TRBV10-3 NA 14 TGTGCCATCAGTGAGAGACAGGAGAATCAGCCCCAGCATTTT CAISERQENQPQHF
TRBJ2-7 NA TRBV28 NA 14 TGTGCCAGCAGTTTAAGGCAGCAAGTAGCCATGCAGTACTTC CASSLRQQVAMQYF
TRBJ2-3 NA TRBV5-1 TRBD2 17 TGCGCCAGCAGCCCCGGACTAGCGGGGTTCTCGGCGGATACGCAGTATTTT CASSPGLAGFSADTQYF
TRBJ2-2 few TRBV5-1 NA 14 TGCGCCAGCAGCTTATATGGAGACACCGGGGAGCTGTTTTTT CASSLYGDTGELFF
TRBJ2-7 NA TRBV28 TRBD1 14 TGTGCCAGTCACGGCGCAGGGGGTGACTACGAGCAGTACTTC CASHGAGGDYEQYF
TRBJ1-2 NA TRBV5-1 NA 16 TGCGCCAGCAGCTTGGTTATTGGGTTTACAAACTATGGCTACACCTTC CASSLVIGFTNYGYTF
TRBJ1-2 NA TRBV27 TRBD1 13 TGTGCCAGCAGTAAGACAGGGTATTATGGAATGGGCTTC CASSKTGYYGMGF
TRBJ2-5 NA TRBV28 TRBD1 14 TGTGCCAGCAGGCCACAGGGGGCCGGCGAGACCCAGTACTTC CASRPQGAGETQYF
TRBJ2-7 NA TRBV7-9 TRBD2 15 TGTGCCAGCAGCGTTAGCGGGGGGAATCCGTACGAGCAGTACTTC CASSVSGGNPYEQYF
TRBJ2-2 once TRBV28 TRBD1 16 TGTGCCAGCAGTTTATATTGGACAGGGGACACCGGGGAGCTGTTTTTT CASSLYWTGDTGELFF
TRBJ1-5 NA TRBV18 NA 18 TGTGCCAGCTCTCCGTCCGGCGGTGGAGGGGTGGGCAATCAGCCCCAGCATTTT CASSPSGGGGVGNQPQHF
TRBJ1-3 NA TRBV11-1 NA 13 TGTGCCAGCAGCTTATTCTCTGGAAACACCATATATTTT CASSLFSGNTIYF
TRBJ2-7 NA TRBV30 TRBD1 16 TGTGCCTGGAGTGTACAGGGGGCCCGTTTATTCCACGAGCAGTACTTC CAWSVQGARLFHEQYF
TRBJ1-6 NA TRBV10-2 NA 15 TGCGCCAGCAGTGAATCAGGGAGACATAATTCACCCCTCCACTTT CASSESGRHNSPLHF
TRBJ2-3 NA TRBV2 NA 13 TGTGCCAGCAGTTCGGATTACACAGATACGCAGTATTTT CASSSDYTDTQYF
TRBJ2-7 NA TRBV7-9 TRBD1 17 TGTGCCAGCAGCTTAACTGGGACCGGGACAGCTATACTCCCGCAGTACTTC CASSLTGTGTAILPQYF
TRBJ2-2 NA TRBV23-1 NA 19 TGCGCCAGCAGTCCCAGGGACATGCCTTCTACTCCTCGACTCCGGGGAGCTGTTTTT CASSPRDMPSTPRLRGAVF
TRBJ2-4 NA TRBV4-1 NA 13 TGCGCCAGCAGCCAAGTCACAGGGAACATTCAGTACTTC CASSQVTGNIQYF
TRBJ2-3 NA TRBV9 NA 12 TGTGCCAGCAGCGCAGAACCAGATACGCAGTATTTT CASSAEPDTQYF
TRBJ2-7 NA TRBV29-1 TRBD1 13 TGCAGCGCCGGGACAGGTCTTTCCTACGAGCAGTACTTC CSAGTGLSYEQYF
TRBJ1-4 NA TRBV29-1 NA 14 TGCAGCGTTGAAGAGTTTCCAGGGCGTGAAAAACTGTTTTTT CSVEEFPGREKLFF
TRBJ1-2 NA TRBV5-6 TRBD1 15 TGTGCCAGCAACGCCGTACAGGGGGCTGACTATGGCTACACCTTC CASNAVQGADYGYTF
TRBJ1-5 NA TRBV28 NA 15 TGTGCCAGCAGCCCGGACTTCTTGGGTGCTCAGCCCCAGCATTTT CASSPDFLGAQPQHF
TRBJ1-1 NA TRBV7-9 NA 15 TGTGCCAGCAGCTTAGCAGCGGGGGCGAACACTGAAGCTTTCTTT CASSLAAGANTEAFF
TRBJ2-7 NA TRBV27 TRBD2 15 TGTGCCAGCAGTCACCCGGGACTAGCGGGGTTCGAGCAGTACTTC CASSHPGLAGFEQYF